These 25 T cell receptor beta chains came from one sample sequenced in a study of blood T cells in healthy people across ages. A second PCR, run for roughly 7 to 11 cycles, used a sample-barcoded 5' primer plus a J-beta primer mix. TCRdb fed the 5' RACE reads into MiXCR, producing one record per CDR3 protein. This table has about 800,000 distinct CDR3 sequences, roughly 25% appearing once. The data were also submitted as part of a second study, on T cells of mothers and their children.

The sample taken for sequencing was blood. These receptors all stem from a boy aged 5-17 years in good health.

This clonotype was seen a handful of times. V gene TRBV27 combines with J gene TRBJ2-5, with TRBD1 matching over 7 bases. TRBJ2-7 explains the end of the DNA better; the J call may be wrong. The CDR3 covers 14 residues. CDR1 MNHEY and CDR2 SMNVEV come from the germline V gene (reference sequence). The CDR3 DNA sequence: TGTGCCAGCAGTATGGGGGACAGAGCCTACGAGCAGTACTTC. It translates to CASSMGDRAYEQYF.

V usage is TRBV20-1 and J usage is TRBJ1-2; D gene uncertain. Germline V gene lookup returns CDR1 DFQATT and CDR2 SNEGSKA (reference sequence). Trimming removed 0 bases from V and 4 bases from J, with 9 bases in between. CDR3 size: 13 residues. Written as DNA, the CDR3 is TGCAGTGCTAGAGATCAGACATCCTATGGCTACACCTTC. This gives the protein CSARDQTSYGYTF.

This sequence joins TRBV6-2 or TRBV6-3 and TRBJ2-1; D assignment may be TRBD1 or TRBD2 (6 bases each). The CDR3 is 17 residues long. V shed 2 bases and J shed 8 bases, with 22 bases lying between them. Germline CDR1 reads MNHEY; CDR2 reads SVGEGT. CDR3 coding DNA: TGTGCCAGCAGTTACGGGTTTTTGGGGGGCTCTGGGGATGAGCAGTTCTTC. As protein: CASSYGFLGGSGDEQFF.

This clonotype came up a few times. The chain combines TRBV2 with TRBJ2-3, with unresolved D. The germline V gene has CDR1 SNHLY and CDR2 FYNNEI. V lost 1 base to trimming and J lost 0 bases, with 8 bases between them. This CDR3 contains 15 residues. The CDR3 DNA reads TGTGCCAGCAGTGAAGACGAGCTGAGCACAGATACGCAGTATTTT. Encoded protein: CASSEDELSTDTQYF.

V gene TRBV7-9 combines with J gene TRBJ2-2; maybe TRBD2 (5 bases). Trimming left V 6 bases short and J 7 bases short, with 21 bases between. This CDR3 region has 16 residues. Germline assignment: CDR1 SEHNR and CDR2 FQNEAQ (reference sequence). The CDR3 DNA sequence: TGTGCCAGCAGATTGGACGGACTCAGTTCGGACGGGGAGCTGTTTTTT. Residues: CASRLDGLSSDGELFF. Supplemented by reference TRBV7-9 and TRBJ2-2, the full variable domain reads DTGVSQNPRHKITKRGQNVTFRCDPISEHNRLYWYRQTLGQGPEFLTYFQNEAQLEKSRLLSDRFSAERPKGSFSTLEIQRTEQGDSAMYLCASRLDGLSSDGELFFGEGSRLTVL.

The chain has TRBV28 and TRBJ2-1; 11 bases agree with TRBD2. Germline assignment: CDR1 MDHEN and CDR2 SYDVKM. Trimming removed 4 bases from V and 14 bases from J; junction bases left unmatched: 4. The CDR3 loop spans 12 amino acids. CDR3 region: CASSSSSGGEFF. As DNA, the CDR3 is TGTGCCAGCAGTTCAAGTAGCGGGGGGGAGTTCTTC.

The chain links TRBV5-1 to TRBJ1-1, with TRBD1 matching 8 bases. Germline assignment: CDR1 SGHRS and CDR2 YFSETQ. V lost 5 bases to trimming and J lost 1 base; unmatched junction nucleotides: 1. The CDR3 has 13 residues. Here the CDR3 DNA reads TGCGCCAGCAGGGACAGGGAGAACACTGAAGCTTTCTTT. Amino acids: CASRDRENTEAFF.

The chain is built from TRBV29-1 and TRBJ2-5; 12 bases are a match to TRBD2. The end of the DNA aligns better with TRBJ2-1, so the J call may be wrong. The CDR3 covers 14 residues. Germline-derived CDR1 and CDR2 are SQVTM and ANQGSEA. The CDR3 nucleotides are TGCAGCGTTGAGCCTAGCGGGAGGGTCAATGAGCAGTTCTTC. Translation gives CSVEPSGRVNEQFF.

V usage is TRBV28 and J usage is TRBJ1-1; D unclear. The germline gives CDR1 MDHEN, CDR2 SYDVKM. This CDR3 contains 11 residues. Trimming left V 2 bases short and J 4 bases short, with 2 bases between. The CDR3 is CASSLPTEAFF. CDR3 in DNA: TGTGCCAGCAGTTTACCCACTGAAGCTTTCTTT.

DNA of the CDR3: TGTGCCAGTAGTTCCCCCGGGACAGGGGGAGATCGGAATCAGCCCCAGCATTTT. Translated: CASSSPGTGGDRNQPQHF. This chain uses TRBV19 with TRBJ1-5; 11 positions agree with TRBD1. The germline CDR1 and CDR2 sequences are LNHDA and SQIVND (reference sequence). CDR3 length equals 18 residues. J was trimmed by 4 bases and V by 5 bases; bases with no gene match: 13.

This chain uses TRBV4-3 with TRBJ2-3, with D hard to call. The CDR3 has 17 amino acids. The ends were cut back, 0 bases at V and 2 bases at J, with 15 bases in the middle. The germline gives CDR1 LGHNA, CDR2 YSLEER. The CDR3 loop reads CASSQDFTALDTDTQYF. CDR3 DNA sequence: TGCGCCAGCAGCCAAGATTTTACGGCCCTGGACACAGATACGCAGTATTTT.

This clonotype was observed a few times. The chain carries TRBV29-1 and TRBJ1-1; possibly TRBD1 for D (5 bases). There are 11 residues in the CDR3. Deletions cut 7 bases from V and 1 base from J, with 7 bases between. The germline V gene encodes CDR1 SQVTM and CDR2 ANQGSEA. CDR3 residues: CSGRENTEAFF. DNA for the CDR3: TGCAGCGGCAGGGAGAACACTGAAGCTTTCTTT.

This clonotype has a handful of counts. The J gene is TRBJ2-1, the V gene TRBV29-1, with TRBD2 matching 11 bases. Germline CDR1 reads SQVTM; CDR2 reads ANQGSEA. The CDR3 loop spans 13 amino acids. The V gene end was trimmed by 7 bases and the J gene end by 3 bases; junction bases not matched to a gene: 2. For the CDR3, the DNA is TGCAGCGAGCTAGCGGGAGGCTACAATGAGCAGTTCTTC. Translating it yields CSELAGGYNEQFF.

V gene TRBV28 combines with J gene TRBJ2-1, with TRBD2 as a possible D gene (7 bases). V gave up 4 bases and J gave up 8 bases, with 18 bases separating them. Germline CDR1 and CDR2: MDHEN and SYDVKM. The CDR3 extends over 15 amino acids. DNA for the CDR3: TGTGCCAGCAGTTCCCGGGGGGCCGGTGCGGATGAGCAGTTCTTC. Translation gives CASSSRGAGADEQFF.

The sample holds a few counts of this clonotype. The chain links TRBV7-2 to TRBJ1-5; 8 bases are a match to TRBD1. The CDR3 is made up of 15 amino acids. CDR1 and CDR2 (germline): SGHTA, FQGNSA. The V segment lost 1 base and the J segment 3 bases; nucleotides outside the gene matches: 2. CDR3 coding DNA: TGTGCCAGCAGCTTAGGGACAGGGTACAATCAGCCCCAGCATTTT. Translating gives CASSLGTGYNQPQHF.

The V gene is TRBV11-2, the J gene TRBJ2-5; 7 bases line up with TRBD2. Trimming took 5 bases from V and 0 from J; bases not matched to a gene: 6. Germline CDR1 SGHAT, CDR2 FQNNGV. CDR3 length: 15 residues. The CDR3, as DNA: TGTGCCAGCAGCCCCCGGGGAGGGTACCAAGAGACCCAGTACTTC. This encodes CASSPRGGYQETQYF.

This chain joins TRBV5-1 and TRBJ1-2; a possible D gene is TRBD1 (5 bases). The CDR3 totals 13 residues. Trimming pared 3 bases from V and 7 bases from J, leaving 13 bases between. Germline loops: CDR1 SGHRS, CDR2 YFSETQ. CDR3 sequence (DNA): TGCGCCAGCAGCTGGATGACAGAGAGTGGCTACACCTTC. Translation gives CASSWMTESGYTF.

The gene calls are TRBV6-1 and TRBJ2-1, with a weak D call TRBD1 (5 bases). The last part of the DNA fits TRBJ2-7 better; the J call may be wrong. The germline gives CDR1 MNHNS, CDR2 SASEGT. The CDR3 has 17 residues. CDR3 bases: TGTGCCAGCACGAGGCCAAAGGCAGGGTGGAAGGGCTACGAGCAGTACTTC. Its protein product is CASTRPKAGWKGYEQYF.

This chain links TRBV14 with TRBJ2-7; D is undetermined. Germline V gives CDR1 SGHDN, CDR2 FVKESK. The CDR3 has 13 amino acids. Trimming took off 2 bases at V and 2 bases at J, with 7 bases between the two ends. CDR3 residues: CASSQYRTYEQYF. The CDR3 DNA reads TGTGCCAGCAGCCAATACCGGACCTACGAGCAGTACTTC.

The chain couples TRBV7-2 to TRBJ2-1, with 9 nucleotides matching TRBD1. TRBJ2-5 explains the end of the DNA better; the J call may be wrong. The CDR3 has 14 amino acids. From germline, CDR1 is SGHTA and CDR2 FQGNSA. The DNA of the CDR3 is TGTGCCAGCAGCACTGGACAGGGGAAAGAGACCCAGTACTTC. Its translation: CASSTGQGKETQYF.

The sample holds a few counts of this clonotype. This chain links TRBV14 with TRBJ2-4; D unresolved. Per the germline V gene, CDR1 is SGHDN and CDR2 is FVKESK. This CDR3 spans 13 amino acids. The germline V and J ends were trimmed by 3 bases and 5 bases, with 8 bases remaining between them. The CDR3 spells CASSHPLENIQYF. CDR3 bases: TGTGCCAGCAGCCACCCCCTGGAAAACATTCAGTACTTC.

This clonotype was found many times. The V and J genes are TRBV10-3 and TRBJ2-3; 7 bases are shared with TRBD2. Losses at the gene ends were 0 bases for V and 2 bases for J; bases not matched to a gene: 5. The length of the CDR3 is 16 residues. Germline CDR1 ENHRY, CDR2 SYGVKD. The CDR3 DNA sequence: TGTGCCATCAGTGAGTCGCCTAGCGGAGACACAGATACGCAGTATTTT. Its translation: CAISESPSGDTDTQYF.

This clonotype was seen more than once but under ten times. The CDR3 here is CASSVRGAGQETQYF. CDR3 DNA: TGTGCCAGCAGCGTTAGGGGCGCGGGGCAAGAGACCCAGTACTTC. The gene calls are TRBV3-1 and TRBJ2-5; TRBD2 is a possible D gene (6 bases). This CDR3 comprises 15 residues. Germline V lookup: CDR1 LGHDT, CDR2 YNNKEL (reference sequence). V lost 5 bases and J lost 2, with 15 bases in between.

The genes are TRBV29-1 and TRBJ2-7, with D unresolved. Judging by the DNA end, TRBJ2-5 fits better; the J call may be wrong. Germline V gene sequence: CDR1 SQVTM, CDR2 ANQGSEA. CDR3 length: 10 residues. Written as DNA, the CDR3 is TGCAGCGTTGATAAGCAGACCCAGTACTTC. Translating it yields CSVDKQTQYF.

The CDR3 spells CASSLEGGQTYEQYF. Here the CDR3 DNA reads TGTGCCAGCAGCTTAGAGGGTGGACAGACCTACGAGCAGTACTTC. The V gene is TRBV7-2, the J gene TRBJ2-1; tentatively, D is TRBD1 (6 bases). The DNA end is more similar to TRBJ2-7, so the J call may be wrong. This CDR3 is built from 15 residues. From germline, CDR1 is SGHTA and CDR2 FQGNSA.